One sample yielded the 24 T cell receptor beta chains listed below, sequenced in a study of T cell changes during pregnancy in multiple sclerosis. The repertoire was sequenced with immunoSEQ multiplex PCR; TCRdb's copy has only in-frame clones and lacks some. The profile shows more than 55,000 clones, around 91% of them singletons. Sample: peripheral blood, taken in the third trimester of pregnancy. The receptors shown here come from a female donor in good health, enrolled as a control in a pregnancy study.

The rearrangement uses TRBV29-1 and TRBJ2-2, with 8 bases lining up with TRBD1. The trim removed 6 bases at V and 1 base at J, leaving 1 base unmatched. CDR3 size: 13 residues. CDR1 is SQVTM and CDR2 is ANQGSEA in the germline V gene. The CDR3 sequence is CSVGQGNTGELFF. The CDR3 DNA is TGCAGCGTAGGACAGGGGAACACCGGGGAGCTGTTTTTT.

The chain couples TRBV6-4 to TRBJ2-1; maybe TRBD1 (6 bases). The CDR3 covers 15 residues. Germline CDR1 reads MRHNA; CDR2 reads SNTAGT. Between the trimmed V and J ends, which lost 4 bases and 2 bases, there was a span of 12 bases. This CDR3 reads CASSAHRVPYNEQFF. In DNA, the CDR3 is TGTGCCAGCAGTGCGCACAGGGTCCCCTACAATGAGCAGTTCTTC.

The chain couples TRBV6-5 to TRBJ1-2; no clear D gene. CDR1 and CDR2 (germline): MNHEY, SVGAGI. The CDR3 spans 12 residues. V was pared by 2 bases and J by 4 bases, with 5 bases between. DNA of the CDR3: TGTGCCAGCAGTTACGGAGTCTATGGCTACACCTTC. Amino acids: CASSYGVYGYTF.

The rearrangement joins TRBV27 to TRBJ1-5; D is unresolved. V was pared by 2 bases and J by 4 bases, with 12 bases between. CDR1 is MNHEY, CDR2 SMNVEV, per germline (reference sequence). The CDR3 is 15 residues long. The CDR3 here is CASSLRASWNQPQHF. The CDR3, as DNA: TGTGCCAGCAGTTTAAGAGCTTCCTGGAATCAGCCCCAGCATTTT.

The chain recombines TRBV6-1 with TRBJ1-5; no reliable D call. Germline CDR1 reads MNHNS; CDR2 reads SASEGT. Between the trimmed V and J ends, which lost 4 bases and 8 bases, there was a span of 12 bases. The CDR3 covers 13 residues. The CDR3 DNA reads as TGTGCCAGCAGTGGTAATAATGAGGAGCCCCAGCATTTT. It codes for CASSGNNEEPQHF.

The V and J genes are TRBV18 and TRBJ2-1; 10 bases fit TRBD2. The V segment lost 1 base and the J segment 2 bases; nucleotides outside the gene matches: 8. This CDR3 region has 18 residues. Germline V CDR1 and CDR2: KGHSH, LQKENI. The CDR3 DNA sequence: TGTGCCAGCTCACCACGGGAGAGCGGGGGGGGGACCTACAATGAGCAGTTCTTC. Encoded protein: CASSPRESGGGTYNEQFF.

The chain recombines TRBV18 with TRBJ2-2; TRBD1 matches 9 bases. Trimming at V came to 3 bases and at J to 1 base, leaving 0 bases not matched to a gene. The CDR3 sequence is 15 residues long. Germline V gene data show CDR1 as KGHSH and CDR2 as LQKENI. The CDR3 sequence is CASSPGQGNTGELFF. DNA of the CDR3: TGTGCCAGCTCACCGGGACAGGGGAACACCGGGGAGCTGTTTTTT.

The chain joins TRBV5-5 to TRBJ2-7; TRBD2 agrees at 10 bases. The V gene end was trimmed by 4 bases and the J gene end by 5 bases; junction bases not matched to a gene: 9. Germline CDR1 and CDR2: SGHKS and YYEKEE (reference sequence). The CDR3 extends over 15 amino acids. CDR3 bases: TGTGCCAGCAGCCAGATAGCGGGGGGCCAGGACGAGCAGTACTTC. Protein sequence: CASSQIAGGQDEQYF. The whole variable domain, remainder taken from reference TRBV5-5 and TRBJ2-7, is DAGVTQSPTHLIKTRGQQVTLRCSPISGHKSVSWYQQVLGQGPQFIFQYYEKEERGRGNFPDRFSARQFPNYSSELNVNALLLGDSALYLCASSQIAGGQDEQYFGPGTRLTVT.

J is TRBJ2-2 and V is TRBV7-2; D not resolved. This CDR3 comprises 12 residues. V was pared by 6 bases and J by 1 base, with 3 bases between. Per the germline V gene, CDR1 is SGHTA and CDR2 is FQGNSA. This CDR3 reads CASRRNTGELFF. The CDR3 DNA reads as TGTGCCAGCAGGAGGAACACCGGGGAGCTGTTTTTT.

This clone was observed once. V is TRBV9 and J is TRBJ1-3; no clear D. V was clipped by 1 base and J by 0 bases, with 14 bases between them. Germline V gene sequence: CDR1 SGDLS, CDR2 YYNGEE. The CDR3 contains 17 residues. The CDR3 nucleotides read TGTGCCAGCAGCGTACACCCTAGGCCCAGCTCTGGAAACACCATATATTTT. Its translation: CASSVHPRPSSGNTIYF. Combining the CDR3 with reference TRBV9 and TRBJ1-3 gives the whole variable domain DSGVTQTPKHLITATGQRVTLRCSPRSGDLSVYWYQQSLDQGLQFLIQYYNGEERAKGNILERFSAQQFPDLHSELNLSSLELGDSALYFCASSVHPRPSSGNTIYFGEGSWLTVV.

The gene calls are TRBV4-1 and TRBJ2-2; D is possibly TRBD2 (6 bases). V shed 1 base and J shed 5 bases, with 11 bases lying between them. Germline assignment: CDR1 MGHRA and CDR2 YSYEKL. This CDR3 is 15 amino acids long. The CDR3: CASSQGPGVTGELFF. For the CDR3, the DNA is TGCGCCAGCAGCCAAGGACCGGGAGTGACCGGGGAGCTGTTTTTT.

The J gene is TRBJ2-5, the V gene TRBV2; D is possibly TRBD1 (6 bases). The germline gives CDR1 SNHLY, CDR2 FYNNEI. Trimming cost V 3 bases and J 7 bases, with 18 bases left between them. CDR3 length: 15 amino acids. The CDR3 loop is CASSDWQGLAGTQYF. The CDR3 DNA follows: TGTGCCAGCAGTGATTGGCAGGGGTTGGCGGGGACCCAGTACTTC.

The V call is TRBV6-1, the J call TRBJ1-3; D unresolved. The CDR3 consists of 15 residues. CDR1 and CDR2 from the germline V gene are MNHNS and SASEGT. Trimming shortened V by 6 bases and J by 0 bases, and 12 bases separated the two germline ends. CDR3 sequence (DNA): TGTGCCAGCAGACCAGGTCACACCTCTGGAAACACCATATATTTT. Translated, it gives CASRPGHTSGNTIYF.

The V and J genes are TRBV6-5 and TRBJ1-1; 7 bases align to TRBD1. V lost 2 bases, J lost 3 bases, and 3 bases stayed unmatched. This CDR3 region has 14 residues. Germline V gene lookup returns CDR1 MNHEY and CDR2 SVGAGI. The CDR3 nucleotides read TGTGCCAGCAGTTACGGGGGACAGCACACTGAAGCTTTCTTT. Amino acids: CASSYGGQHTEAFF.

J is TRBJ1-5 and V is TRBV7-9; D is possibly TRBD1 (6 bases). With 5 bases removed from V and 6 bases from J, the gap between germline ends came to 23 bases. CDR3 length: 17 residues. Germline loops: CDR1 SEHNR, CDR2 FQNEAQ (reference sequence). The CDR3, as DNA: TGTGCCAGCAGCACAGGACTGTCACGAGGGGGTTCTCAGCCCCAGCATTTT. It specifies CASSTGLSRGGSQPQHF.

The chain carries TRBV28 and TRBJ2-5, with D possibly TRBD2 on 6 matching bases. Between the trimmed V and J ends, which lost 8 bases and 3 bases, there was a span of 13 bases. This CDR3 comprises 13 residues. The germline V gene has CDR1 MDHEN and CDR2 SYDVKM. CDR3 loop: CASGGTRKETQYF. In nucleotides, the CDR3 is TGTGCCAGCGGGGGGACTCGGAAAGAGACCCAGTACTTC.

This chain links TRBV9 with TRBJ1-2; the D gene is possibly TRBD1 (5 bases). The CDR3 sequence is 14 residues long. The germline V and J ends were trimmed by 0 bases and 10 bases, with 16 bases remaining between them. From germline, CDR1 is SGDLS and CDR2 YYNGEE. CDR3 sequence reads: CASSVDGGWRAYTF. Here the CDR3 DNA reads TGTGCCAGCAGCGTAGACGGGGGTTGGAGGGCCTACACCTTC.

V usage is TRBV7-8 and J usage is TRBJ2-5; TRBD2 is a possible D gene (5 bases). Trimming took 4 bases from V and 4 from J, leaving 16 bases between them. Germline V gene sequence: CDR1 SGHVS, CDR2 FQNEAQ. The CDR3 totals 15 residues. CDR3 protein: CASSSVTDFSETQYF. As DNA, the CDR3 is TGTGCCAGCAGCTCAGTGACGGACTTCTCAGAGACCCAGTACTTC.

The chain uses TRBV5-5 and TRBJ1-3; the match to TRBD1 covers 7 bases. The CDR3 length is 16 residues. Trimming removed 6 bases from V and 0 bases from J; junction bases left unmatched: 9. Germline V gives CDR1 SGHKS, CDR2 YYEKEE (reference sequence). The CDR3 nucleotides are TGTGCCAGCACCATTGCCCCAGGGGGCTCTGGAAACACCATATATTTT. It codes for CASTIAPGGSGNTIYF.

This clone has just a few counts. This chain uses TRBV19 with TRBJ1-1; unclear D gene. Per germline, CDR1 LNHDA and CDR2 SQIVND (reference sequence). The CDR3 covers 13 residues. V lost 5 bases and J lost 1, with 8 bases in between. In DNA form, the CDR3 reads TGTGCCAGTAGTGGATCTAGGAACACTGAAGCTTTCTTT. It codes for CASSGSRNTEAFF. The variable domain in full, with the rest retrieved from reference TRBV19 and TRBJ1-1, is DGGITQSPKYLFRKEGQNVTLSCEQNLNHDAMYWYRQDPGQGLRLIYYSQIVNDFQKGDIAEGYSVSREKKESFPLTVTSAQKNPTAFYLCASSGSRNTEAFFGQGTRLTVV.

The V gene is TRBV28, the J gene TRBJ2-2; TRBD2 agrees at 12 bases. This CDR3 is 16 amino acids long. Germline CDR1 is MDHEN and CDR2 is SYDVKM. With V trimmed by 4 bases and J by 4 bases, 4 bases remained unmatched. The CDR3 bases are TGTGCCAGCAGTTCTCCTAGCGGGAGGGGCACCGGGGAGCTGTTTTTT. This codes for CASSSPSGRGTGELFF. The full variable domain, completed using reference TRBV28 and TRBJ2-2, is DVKVTQSSRYLVKRTGEKVFLECVQDMDHENMFWYRQDPGLGLRLIYFSYDVKMKEKGDIPEGYSVSREKKERFSLILESASTNQTSMYLCASSSPSGRGTGELFFGEGSRLTVL.

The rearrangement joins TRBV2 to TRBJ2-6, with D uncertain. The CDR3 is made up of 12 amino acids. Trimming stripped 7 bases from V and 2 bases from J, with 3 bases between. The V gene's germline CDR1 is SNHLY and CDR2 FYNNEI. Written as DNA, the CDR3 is TGTGCCAGCAATACTGGGGCCAACGTCCTGACTTTC. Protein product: CASNTGANVLTF.

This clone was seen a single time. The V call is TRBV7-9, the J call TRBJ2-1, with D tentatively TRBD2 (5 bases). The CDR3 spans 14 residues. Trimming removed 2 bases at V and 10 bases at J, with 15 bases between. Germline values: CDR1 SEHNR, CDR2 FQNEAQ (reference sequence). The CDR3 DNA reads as TGTGCCAGCAGCTTAACCGACGGGAATGGCGAGCAGTTCTTC. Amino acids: CASSLTDGNGEQFF. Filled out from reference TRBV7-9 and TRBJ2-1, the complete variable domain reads DTGVSQNPRHKITKRGQNVTFRCDPISEHNRLYWYRQTLGQGPEFLTYFQNEAQLEKSRLLSDRFSAERPKGSFSTLEIQRTEQGDSAMYLCASSLTDGNGEQFFGPGTRLTVL.

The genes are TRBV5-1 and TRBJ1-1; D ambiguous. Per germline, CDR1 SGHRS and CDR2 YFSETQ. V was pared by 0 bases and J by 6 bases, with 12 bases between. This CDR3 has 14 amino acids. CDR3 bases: TGCGCCAGCAGCTTGGCACAGCCCGCCCCTGAAGCTTTCTTT. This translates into CASSLAQPAPEAFF.